This T cell receptor (beta chain) was captured by sequencing in a study of T cell repertoires in cytomegalovirus infection. The wider study: HLA-B-restricted CMV epitopes that are well studied, plus recently identified HLA-C-restricted ones, were used by the study.

The CDR3 has 16 residues. V was clipped by 3 bases and J by 6 bases; unmatched bases: 11. Per the germline V gene, CDR1 is LGHDT and CDR2 is YNNKEL (reference sequence). Study conclusions and caveats: In two of eight donors, the top clonotype was HLA-C-restricted CMV-specific.

TCRdb re-derived calls from the reads in MiXCR, one entry per CDR3 protein. This sample has 550,000 to 700,000 distinct CDR3 sequences, with about 39% found just once. To note about this clonotype: What it recognizes is unknown.

The chain is built from TRBV3-1 and TRBJ2-1; 7 bases align to TRBD2. This specimen was cultured PBMCs, taken from culture after CMV antigen stimulation. The source of this sequence is a human donor in good health (CMV status not recorded). Some clones in this sample may be carry-over from other donors' samples. CDR3 region: CASSHFLRESSNEQFF. CDR3 nucleotide sequence: TGTGCCAGCAGCCACTTCTTGCGGGAGAGCTCCAATGAGCAGTTCTTC.